The clone carrying this TCR beta chain was seen at least ten times. This specimen comes from a study of blood T cell repertoires in COVID-19. Overall study: Whether acute or convalescent, the COVID-19 samples came from the United States, Italy and Spain. PBMCs, B-cell-depleted T cells, or T cells provided the cDNA or gDNA that made up the material.

In the original processing: Amplifying reference gene primers gave estimates of nucleated cell counts. Clones were read by immunoSEQ multiplex PCR, and TCRdb kept only the in-frame ones, dropping some. The DNA gave D and trimming, while V, J and clone size come from that table. Here the sample spans tens of thousands of clones, roughly 84% being singletons. The TCR originated in a man in his sixties or seventies with acute or convalescent COVID-19. Sequencing was performed on peripheral blood.

The CDR3 loop reads CASSFKGARNTEAFF. CDR3 DNA sequence: TGTGCCAGCAGCTTCAAGGGGGCTAGGAACACTGAAGCTTTCTTT. The chain combines TRBV7-3 with TRBJ1-1; 7 positions agree with TRBD1. With V trimmed by 3 bases and J by 1 base, 5 bases remained unmatched. The CDR3 covers 15 residues. CDR1 is SGHTA, CDR2 FQGTGA, per germline.